The present T cell receptor beta chain was sequenced within a study of T cell repertoires and HLA-DP antigens. Study summary: CD4+ T cells were cocultured with HeLa cells expressing HLA-DP. DNA input averaged approximately 240 ng in sorted CD137+CD4+ and around 1,100 ng in pre-culture CD4+. One stimulator alloantigen differed from self by one groove amino acid; the other by ten.

Findings and caveats of the study: No separate analysis of naive versus memory CD4+ cells was done.

Using immunoSEQ multiplex PCR, the repertoire was profiled, and TCRdb retains in-frame clones only, with some absent. Here the sample spans almost 90,000 clones, approximately 86% being singletons. As to this clone: Its antigen is as yet unknown.

V was trimmed by 3 bases and J by 3 bases, leaving 5 bases between them. Germline CDR1 reads GTSNPN; CDR2 reads SVGIG (reference sequence). The CDR3 is 12 residues long. Sequences were obtained from CD4+ T cells from PBMCs. This receptor was identified in a middle-aged man in good health and CMV-seronegative. The J gene is TRBJ2-2, the V gene TRBV30, with D unclear. The CDR3 region is CAWRRDTGELFF. The CDR3, as DNA: TGTGCCTGGAGGCGTGACACCGGGGAGCTGTTTTTT.